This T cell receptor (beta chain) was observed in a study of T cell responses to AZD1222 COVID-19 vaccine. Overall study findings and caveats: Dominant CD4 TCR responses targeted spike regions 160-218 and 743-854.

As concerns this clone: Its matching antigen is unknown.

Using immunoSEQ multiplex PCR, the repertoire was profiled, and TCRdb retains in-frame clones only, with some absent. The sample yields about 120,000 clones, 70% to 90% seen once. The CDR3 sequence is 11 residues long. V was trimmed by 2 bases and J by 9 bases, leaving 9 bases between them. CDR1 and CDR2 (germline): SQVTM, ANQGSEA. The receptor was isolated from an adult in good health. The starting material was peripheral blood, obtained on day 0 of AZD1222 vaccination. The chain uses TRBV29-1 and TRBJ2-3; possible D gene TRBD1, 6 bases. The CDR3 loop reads CSVEKQGTQYF. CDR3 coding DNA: TGCAGCGTTGAAAAGCAGGGGACGCAGTATTTT.